One and the same sample provided the 27 T cell receptor beta chains below, sequenced in a study of T cells after yellow fever vaccination. TCRdb re-derived calls from the 5' RACE reads in MiXCR, one entry per CDR3 protein. Among about 260,000 distinct CDR3 sequences listed, 3.6% were seen once. The sample here was PBMCs, taken 15 days after the yellow fever booster vaccination. The receptors originated from a man aged 18 to 35 who received the YFV17D yellow fever vaccine.

This clonotype occurred many times. The CDR3 sequence: CASSYDREDGEQFF. DNA for the CDR3: TGCGCCAGCAGCTATGACAGGGAAGACGGTGAGCAGTTCTTC. The genes are TRBV5-1 and TRBJ2-1, with 7 bases lining up with TRBD1. The CDR3 has 14 amino acids. The V gene's germline CDR1 is SGHRS and CDR2 YFSETQ. J lost 9 bases, V lost 3 bases, and 9 bases had no gene match.

This clonotype was observed at least ten times. The gene calls are TRBV4-3 and TRBJ1-2, with no clear D. The CDR3 is made up of 14 amino acids. Trimming removed 0 bases at V and 7 bases at J, with 12 bases between. Looked up from germline, CDR1 is LGHNA and CDR2 is YSLEER. The CDR3, as DNA: TGCGCCAGCAGCCAAGATTCTTGGGTGGTTGGCTACACCTTC. This gives the protein CASSQDSWVVGYTF.

The table lists this clonotype with many counts. The J gene is TRBJ2-2, the V gene TRBV7-6; D gene uncertain. CDR1 and CDR2 from the germline V gene are SGHVS and FNYEAQ. Trimming shortened V by 4 bases and J by 4 bases, and 16 bases separated the two germline ends. The CDR3 extends over 16 amino acids. Here the CDR3 DNA reads TGTGCCAGCAGCTCAAAACGGGCCCACACCACCGGGGAGCTGTTTTTT. Amino acids: CASSSKRAHTTGELFF.

This clonotype has more than one count but fewer than ten. J is TRBJ1-4 and V is TRBV7-8; D perhaps matches TRBD1 (6 bases). V was shortened by 5 bases and J by 5 bases, with 12 bases between the two germline ends. The CDR3 has 14 residues. The germline CDR1 and CDR2 sequences are SGHVS and FQNEAQ. The CDR3 region has the DNA TGTGCCAGCAGCAGGAGGACAGAAAATGAAAAACTGTTTTTT. Amino acid sequence: CASSRRTENEKLFF.

The rearrangement links TRBV6-6 to TRBJ2-1; a weak D match, TRBD1 (5 bases). CDR1 MNHNY and CDR2 SVGAGI come from the germline V gene (reference sequence). The ends were cut back, 4 bases at V and 5 bases at J, with 12 bases in the middle. The CDR3 is made up of 14 amino acids. The CDR3 sequence is CASSSRVSHNEQFF. The CDR3 DNA reads as TGTGCCAGCAGTTCCAGGGTTTCACACAATGAGCAGTTCTTC.

The table lists this clonotype with many counts. J is TRBJ1-2 and V is TRBV7-9, with D unclear. The CDR3 is 13 amino acids. Germline CDR1 SEHNR, CDR2 FQNEAQ (reference sequence). Trimming removed 5 bases from V and 2 bases from J, with 9 bases in between. CDR3 residues: CASSEGYNYGYTF. DNA of the CDR3: TGTGCCAGCAGCGAAGGCTACAACTATGGCTACACCTTC. Full variable domain (remainder filled in from reference TRBV7-9 and TRBJ1-2): DTGVSQNPRHKITKRGQNVTFRCDPISEHNRLYWYRQTLGQGPEFLTYFQNEAQLEKSRLLSDRFSAERPKGSFSTLEIQRTEQGDSAMYLCASSEGYNYGYTFGSGTRLTVV.

This clonotype was found many times. The V call is TRBV30, the J call TRBJ2-5; 10 nucleotides match TRBD2. Germline trimming cut 5 bases from V and 4 bases from J; bases unmatched to any gene: 16. The CDR3 is made up of 17 amino acids. Germline V CDR1 and CDR2: GTSNPN, SVGIG (reference sequence). CDR3 DNA: TGTGCCTGGGCGCCCCCTCTAGCGGGGGTGTACTTAGAGACCCAGTACTTC. Translation: CAWAPPLAGVYLETQYF.

This clonotype was counted many times. This rearrangement joins TRBV5-1 to TRBJ1-2, with D possibly TRBD1 on 6 matching bases. V gave up 0 bases and J gave up 4 bases, with 10 bases separating them. The CDR3 length is 14 residues. Germline CDR1 is SGHRS and CDR2 is YFSETQ. CDR3 sequence: CASSLGGQSYGYTF. The CDR3 region has the DNA TGCGCCAGCAGCTTGGGTGGACAGTCCTATGGCTACACCTTC.

With respect to this clonotype: This CDR3 fails to terminate in the conserved phenylalanine or tryptophan, so it likely reflects a read error. The J gene is TRBJ2-5, the V gene TRBV18, with D unresolved. With the DNA end fitting TRBJ2-1 better, the J assignment may be wrong. The CDR3 has 15 residues. Germline V lookup: CDR1 KGHSH, CDR2 LQKENI. The CDR3: CASSPMESSGETQFL. For the CDR3, the DNA is TGTGCCAGCTCACCAATGGAAAGCTCGGGTGAGACCCAGTTCTTG.

This clonotype was counted at least ten times. This chain joins TRBV28 and TRBJ2-3; either TRBD1 or TRBD2 may fit D (6 bases each). Germline CDR1 MDHEN, CDR2 SYDVKM. V gave up 7 bases and J gave up 1 base, with 9 bases separating them. The CDR3 extends over 13 amino acids. CDR3 sequence: CASTGEGTDTQYF. CDR3 nucleotides: TGTGCCAGCACAGGGGAGGGCACAGATACGCAGTATTTT.

This clonotype was detected many times. The rearrangement uses TRBV9 and TRBJ1-4; D is possibly TRBD1 (5 bases). The V and J ends lost 4 bases and 6 bases respectively, with 16 bases between them. Per germline, CDR1 SGDLS and CDR2 YYNGEE. The CDR3 has 15 amino acids. CDR3 in DNA: TGTGCCAGCAGCTTATCCGGGGCTCGCCATGAAAAACTGTTTTTT. This encodes CASSLSGARHEKLFF.

The chain couples TRBV7-6 to TRBJ2-1, with 9 bases identical to TRBD2. CDR1 and CDR2 (germline): SGHVS, FNYEAQ. J was trimmed by 5 bases and V by 1 base; bases with no gene match: 12. The CDR3 loop spans 18 amino acids. CDR3 loop: CASSLVGVVQRGDNEQFF. CDR3 coding DNA: TGTGCCAGCAGCTTAGTCGGGGTCGTGCAGCGGGGGGACAATGAGCAGTTCTTC.

Ten or more counts support this clonotype. The chain recombines TRBV12-3 or TRBV12-4 with TRBJ1-4; D call uncertain. V was pared by 3 bases and J by 4 bases, with 9 bases between. The CDR3 covers 14 residues. The CDR3 protein is CASSFALDNEKLFF. In DNA form, the CDR3 reads TGTGCCAGCAGTTTCGCGTTGGATAATGAAAAACTGTTTTTT.

At least ten counts were recorded for this clonotype. The chain links TRBV7-9 to TRBJ2-3; D is perhaps TRBD1 (5 bases). This CDR3 is built from 17 residues. V was trimmed by 5 bases and J by 6 bases, leaving 24 bases between them. Per germline, CDR1 SEHNR and CDR2 FQNEAQ (reference sequence). The CDR3 DNA follows: TGTGCCAGCAGCCCCCGGTGGGGCAGCGTCTCGGCGGATACGCAGTATTTT. Translating gives CASSPRWGSVSADTQYF.

This clonotype was seen ten or more times. The chain links TRBV7-2 to TRBJ1-5, with 8 bases lining up with TRBD1. From germline, CDR1 is SGHTA and CDR2 FQGNSA. CDR3 size: 14 residues. V shed 4 bases, J shed 5 bases, and the junction held 4 bases outside the gene matches. As DNA, the CDR3 is TGTGCCAGCAGCTCACAGGGGGTGGATCAGCCCCAGCATTTT. Its translation: CASSSQGVDQPQHF. The whole variable domain, remainder taken from reference TRBV7-2 and TRBJ1-5, is GAGVSQSPSNKVTEKGKDVELRCDPISGHTALYWYRQSLGQGLEFLIYFQGNSAPDKSGLPSDRFSAERTGGSVSTLTIQRTQQEDSAVYLCASSSQGVDQPQHFGDGTRLSIL.

In this sample, this clonotype turned up a few times. The chain recombines TRBV12-3 or TRBV12-4 with TRBJ1-3; D ambiguous. The V gene lost 3 bases and the J gene lost 0 bases, with 6 bases spanning the gap. This CDR3 comprises 14 residues. CDR3 nucleotide sequence: TGTGCCAGCAGTTTCAACCCCTCTGGAAACACCATATATTTT. It is translated as CASSFNPSGNTIYF.

This clonotype was seen many times. This rearrangement joins TRBV7-3 to TRBJ2-3, with TRBD2 identical over 7 bases. This CDR3 comprises 15 residues. Germline values: CDR1 SGHTA, CDR2 FQGTGA. Trimming at V came to 5 bases and at J to 3 bases, leaving 8 bases not matched to a gene. The CDR3 reads CASSPQGLHTDTQYF. CDR3 nucleotide sequence: TGTGCCAGCAGCCCCCAGGGACTACATACAGATACGCAGTATTTT.

This clonotype was seen at least ten times. The CDR3 sequence is CASRSGGANTEAFF. CDR3 nucleotide sequence: TGCGCCAGCAGATCTGGGGGGGCGAACACTGAAGCTTTCTTT. The gene calls are TRBV5-1 and TRBJ1-1; possibly TRBD1 for D (6 bases). In germline, CDR1 is SGHRS, CDR2 YFSETQ. V lost 5 bases and J 1 base, leaving 12 bases between the germline ends. CDR3 size: 14 residues.

This clonotype was observed at least ten times. V gene TRBV4-3 combines with J gene TRBJ2-2, with 7 nucleotides matching TRBD2. The CDR3 is made up of 18 amino acids. Germline V gene data show CDR1 as LGHNA and CDR2 as YSLEER. V dropped 3 bases and J dropped 1; count of bases not matched to a gene: 11. CDR3 sequence reads: CASSQTRAGMRNTGELFF. As DNA, the CDR3 is TGCGCCAGCAGCCAGACAAGAGCGGGGATGAGGAACACCGGGGAGCTGTTTTTT.

This clonotype was seen ten or more times. The chain is built from TRBV20-1 and TRBJ2-3, with 9 bases lining up with TRBD2. Germline CDR1 DFQATT, CDR2 SNEGSKA (reference sequence). This CDR3 spans 18 amino acids. V was clipped by 4 bases and J by 1 base; unmatched bases: 15. The CDR3, as DNA: TGCAGTGCTATTCTTTGGCGGGGGGGAAGGGGAGGCACAGATACGCAGTATTTT. Translating gives CSAILWRGGRGGTDTQYF.

The chain carries TRBV12-3 or TRBV12-4 and TRBJ1-5; tentatively, D is TRBD1 (5 bases). This CDR3 spans 15 amino acids. Trimming left V 3 bases short and J 3 bases short, with 12 bases between. The CDR3 reads CASSFSIGANQPQHF. The CDR3 nucleotides are TGTGCCAGCAGTTTTTCGATCGGGGCCAATCAGCCCCAGCATTTT.

At least ten counts were recorded for this clonotype. The chain has TRBV19 and TRBJ1-2; no clear D gene. From germline, CDR1 is LNHDA and CDR2 SQIVND (reference sequence). Trimming stripped 3 bases from V and 7 bases from J, with 12 bases between. The CDR3 covers 13 residues. The CDR3 DNA is TGTGCCAGTAGTATGACCGGGAATTCTGGCTACACCTTC. Translation: CASSMTGNSGYTF.

The J gene is TRBJ2-6, the V gene TRBV5-1; D is perhaps TRBD2 (5 bases). CDR3 size: 17 residues. The ends were cut back, 4 bases at V and 4 bases at J, with 18 bases in the middle. CDR1 SGHRS and CDR2 YFSETQ come from the germline V gene. The DNA of the CDR3 is TGCGCCAGCAGCCCACACCTGAGGGTATTCGGGGCCAACGTCCTGACTTTC. Protein sequence: CASSPHLRVFGANVLTF.

This clonotype came up many times. The J gene is TRBJ1-2, the V gene TRBV7-9; no definite D call. V dropped 1 base and J dropped 6 bases, with 15 bases sitting between them. The CDR3 runs 15 residues. Germline loops: CDR1 SEHNR, CDR2 FQNEAQ (reference sequence). CDR3 nucleotides: TGTGCCAGCAGCTTAGAGGCCGCCACAGCGGATGGCTACACCTTC. Amino acids: CASSLEAATADGYTF.

This clonotype was found many times. The CDR3 reads CASSNRGGVAYEQYV. CDR3 coding DNA: TGTGCCAGCAGCAATAGGGGGGGAGTAGCCTACGAGCAGTACGTC. This chain uses TRBV21-1 with TRBJ2-7; the table calls TRBD1, which could not be checked here. TRBV21-1 is termed a pseudogene. This CDR3 has 15 residues.

The sample holds a few counts of this clonotype. The chain combines TRBV6-5 with TRBJ1-1, with 7 positions matching TRBD1. Germline CDR1 is MNHEY and CDR2 is SVGAGI. Trimming took 6 bases from V and 4 from J; bases not matched to a gene: 8. CDR3 size: 14 residues. In DNA, the CDR3 is TGTGCCAGCAGGTTACAGGGGATGAGCACTGAAGCTTTCTTT. Protein: CASRLQGMSTEAFF.

At least ten counts were recorded for this clonotype. The J gene is TRBJ2-3, the V gene TRBV9; D is uncertain. The CDR3 is made up of 13 amino acids. The V gene lost 2 bases and the J gene lost 5 bases, with 9 bases spanning the gap. Germline V gives CDR1 SGDLS, CDR2 YYNGEE. This CDR3 reads CASSVAFLDTQYF. CDR3 in DNA: TGTGCCAGCAGCGTTGCTTTTCTAGATACGCAGTATTTT.